The entry that follows covers one TCR beta chain sequence. Its antigen is unknown. Assay: immunoSEQ multiplex PCR; the TCRdb copy retains only in-frame clones and omits some. The sample carries around 62,000 clones, about 90% recorded once. The junction had 7 bases not matched to a gene; V was cut back by 5 bases and J by 7 bases. Germline V gene data show CDR1 as SGHRS and CDR2 as YFSETQ. This CDR3 contains 14 residues. This sample was included in a study of OX40 agonist ivuxolimab in advanced cancers. Study overall: The treatment was a fully human IgG2 OX40 agonist, ivuxolimab. From roughly 20 to 90 years was the age range, with a mean of around 54 years, and about 83% were male. Patients were infused with ivuxolimab every 2 weeks at 0.01 to 10 mg/kg.

Study results and limitations: Among expanded peripheral T cells, antigen specificity went undetermined.

This specimen was CD4+ or CD8+ T cells sorted from blood, taken in a trial of the OX40 agonist ivuxolimab. The rearrangement links TRBV5-1 to TRBJ2-7; TRBD2 agrees at 12 bases. The source of this sequence is an adult with an advanced solid tumor such as melanoma, head and neck, liver or kidney cancer. CDR3: CASRWTSGTREQYF. CDR3 nucleotide sequence: TGCGCCAGCAGATGGACTAGCGGGACGAGGGAGCAGTACTTC.